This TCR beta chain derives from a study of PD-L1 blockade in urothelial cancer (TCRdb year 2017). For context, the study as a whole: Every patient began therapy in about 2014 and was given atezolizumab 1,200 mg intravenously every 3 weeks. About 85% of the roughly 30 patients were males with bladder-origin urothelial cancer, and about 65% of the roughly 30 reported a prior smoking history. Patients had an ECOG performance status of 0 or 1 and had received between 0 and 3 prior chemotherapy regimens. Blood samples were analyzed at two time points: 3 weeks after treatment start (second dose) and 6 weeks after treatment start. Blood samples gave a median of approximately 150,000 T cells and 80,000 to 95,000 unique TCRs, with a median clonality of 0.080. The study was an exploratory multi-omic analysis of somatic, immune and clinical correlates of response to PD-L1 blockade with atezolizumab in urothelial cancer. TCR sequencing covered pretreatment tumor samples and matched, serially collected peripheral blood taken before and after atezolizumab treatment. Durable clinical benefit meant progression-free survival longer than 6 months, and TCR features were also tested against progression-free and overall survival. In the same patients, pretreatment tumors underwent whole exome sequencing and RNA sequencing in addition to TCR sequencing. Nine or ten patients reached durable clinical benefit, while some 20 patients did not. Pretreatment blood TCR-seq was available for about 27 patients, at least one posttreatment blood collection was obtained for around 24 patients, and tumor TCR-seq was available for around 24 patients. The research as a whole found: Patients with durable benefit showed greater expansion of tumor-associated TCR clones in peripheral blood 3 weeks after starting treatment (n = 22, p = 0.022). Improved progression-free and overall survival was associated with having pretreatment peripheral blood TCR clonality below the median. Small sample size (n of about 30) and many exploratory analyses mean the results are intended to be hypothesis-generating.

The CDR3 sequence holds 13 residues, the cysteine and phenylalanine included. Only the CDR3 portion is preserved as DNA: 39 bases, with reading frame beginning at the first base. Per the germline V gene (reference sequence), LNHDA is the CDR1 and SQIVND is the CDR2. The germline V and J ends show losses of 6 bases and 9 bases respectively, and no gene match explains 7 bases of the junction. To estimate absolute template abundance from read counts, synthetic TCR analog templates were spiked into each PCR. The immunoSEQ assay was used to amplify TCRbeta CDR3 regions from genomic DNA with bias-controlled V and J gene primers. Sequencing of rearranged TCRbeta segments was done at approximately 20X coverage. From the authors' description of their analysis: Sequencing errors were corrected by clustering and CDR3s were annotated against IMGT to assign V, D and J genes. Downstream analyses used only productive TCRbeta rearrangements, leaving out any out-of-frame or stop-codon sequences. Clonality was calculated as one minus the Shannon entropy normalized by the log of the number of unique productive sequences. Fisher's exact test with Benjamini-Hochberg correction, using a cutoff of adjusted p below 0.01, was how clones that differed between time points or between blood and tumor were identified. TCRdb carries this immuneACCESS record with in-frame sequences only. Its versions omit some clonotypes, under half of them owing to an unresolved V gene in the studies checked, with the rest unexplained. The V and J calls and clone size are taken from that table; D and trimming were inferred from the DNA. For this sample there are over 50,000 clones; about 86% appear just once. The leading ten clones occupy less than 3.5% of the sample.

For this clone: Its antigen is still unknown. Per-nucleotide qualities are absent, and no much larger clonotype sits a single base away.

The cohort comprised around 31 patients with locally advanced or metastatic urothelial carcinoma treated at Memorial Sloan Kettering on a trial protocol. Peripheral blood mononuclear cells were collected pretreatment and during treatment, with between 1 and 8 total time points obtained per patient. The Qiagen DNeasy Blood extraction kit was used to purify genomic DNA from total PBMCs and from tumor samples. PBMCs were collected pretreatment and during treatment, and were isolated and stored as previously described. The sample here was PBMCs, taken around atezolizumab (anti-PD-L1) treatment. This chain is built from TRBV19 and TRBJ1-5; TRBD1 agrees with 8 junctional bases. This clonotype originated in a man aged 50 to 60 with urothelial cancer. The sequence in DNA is TGTGCCAGTAGGCGGGACAGGCGAGCGCCCCAGCATTTT. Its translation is CASRRDRRAPQHF.